These 27 T cell receptor beta chains were all obtained from the same sample, sequenced in a study of blood T cell repertoires in COVID-19. Generated by immunoSEQ multiplex PCR, the TCRdb table keeps only in-frame clones and is missing some. The sample holds around 290,000 clones, 87% seen once. The sequencing input was peripheral blood. These receptors came from a woman aged 45 to 65 who had recovered from COVID-19.

V gene TRBV28 combines with J gene TRBJ2-1, with TRBD1 matching over 7 bases. With V trimmed by 3 bases and J by 3 bases, 5 bases remained unmatched. CDR3 length: 15 residues. Germline loops: CDR1 MDHEN, CDR2 SYDVKM. The CDR3 DNA reads as TGTGCCAGCAGTTTGGCGGCAGGGGGCTACAATGAGCAGTTCTTC. Protein product: CASSLAAGGYNEQFF.

The chain recombines TRBV19 with TRBJ2-5, with 9 bases aligning to TRBD1. CDR1 LNHDA and CDR2 SQIVND come from the germline V gene (reference sequence). The CDR3 sequence is 14 residues long. Losses at the gene ends were 5 bases for V and 0 bases for J; bases not matched to a gene: 1. CDR3 residues: CASSRDRDQETQYF. CDR3 DNA sequence: TGTGCCAGTAGTCGGGACAGGGACCAAGAGACCCAGTACTTC.

The gene calls are TRBV19 and TRBJ1-1; D remains unclear. Deletions cut 6 bases from V and 2 bases from J, with 10 bases between. Germline CDR1 is LNHDA and CDR2 is SQIVND (reference sequence). The CDR3 contains 13 residues. CDR3 residues: CASRRRINTEAFF. The DNA of the CDR3 is TGTGCCAGTAGGCGGCGGATCAACACTGAAGCTTTCTTT.

V is TRBV20-1 and J is TRBJ1-5; TRBD1 agrees at 7 bases. Germline V gene data show CDR1 as DFQATT and CDR2 as SNEGSKA (reference sequence). This CDR3 has 15 amino acids. V gave up 3 bases and J gave up 5 bases; unmatched junction bases: 10. CDR3 amino acids: CSASRMDRKDQPQHF. CDR3 coding DNA: TGCAGTGCTAGTCGGATGGACAGGAAAGATCAGCCCCAGCATTTT.

The CDR3 coding sequence is TGTGCCAGCAGTTTAAGCGGGACGCCTAACTATGGCTACACCTTC. It is translated as CASSLSGTPNYGYTF. The chain uses TRBV28 and TRBJ1-2; D is perhaps TRBD1 (5 bases). This CDR3 region has 15 residues. With 2 bases removed from V and 0 bases from J, the gap between germline ends came to 10 bases. Per germline, CDR1 MDHEN and CDR2 SYDVKM.

This rearrangement joins TRBV29-1 to TRBJ2-3; D is perhaps TRBD1 (6 bases). The CDR3 has 11 amino acids. Germline CDR1 SQVTM, CDR2 ANQGSEA. V was clipped by 7 bases and J by 3 bases, with 8 bases between them. The CDR3 region is CSAGQTDTQYF. Written as DNA, the CDR3 is TGCAGCGCCGGACAGACAGATACGCAGTATTTT.

The chain links TRBV9 to TRBJ2-5; tentative D call: TRBD2 (5 bases). Germline CDR1 and CDR2: SGDLS and YYNGEE. V was clipped by 0 bases and J by 5 bases, with 11 bases between them. The CDR3 contains 14 residues. The DNA for the CDR3 is TGTGCCAGCAGCGTAGCAGCGGTTACGGAGACCCAGTACTTC. Translation: CASSVAAVTETQYF.

The chain couples TRBV7-2 to TRBJ2-4, with TRBD2 matching 11 bases. CDR1 SGHTA and CDR2 FQGNSA come from the germline V gene. CDR3 length equals 17 residues. V gave up 0 bases and J gave up 4 bases; unmatched junction bases: 5. The CDR3: CASSLAGLADRKNIQYF. The CDR3 DNA reads TGTGCCAGCAGCTTAGCGGGACTAGCGGACCGGAAAAACATTCAGTACTTC.

The V gene is TRBV7-2, the J gene TRBJ1-5, with D possibly being TRBD1 (5 bases). Per germline, CDR1 SGHTA and CDR2 FQGNSA. V was pared by 3 bases and J by 1 base, with 7 bases between. This CDR3 is built from 14 residues. CDR3 nucleotides: TGTGCCAGCAGCTTGGGACTGAGCAATCAGCCCCAGCATTTT. It yields the protein CASSLGLSNQPQHF.

The chain recombines TRBV24-1 with TRBJ2-1; D may be TRBD2 (6 bases). With 5 bases removed from V and 9 bases from J, the gap between germline ends came to 16 bases. This CDR3 has 14 residues. CDR1 is KGHDR and CDR2 is SFDVKD in the germline V gene. CDR3 sequence: CATSGQSGVGEQFF. CDR3 nucleotide sequence: TGTGCCACCAGTGGACAATCGGGGGTAGGTGAGCAGTTCTTC.

V gene TRBV19 combines with J gene TRBJ2-3, with a possible D match to TRBD1 (6 bases). The CDR3 runs 15 residues. Germline CDR1 and CDR2: LNHDA and SQIVND (reference sequence). Trimming removed 6 bases from V and 4 bases from J, with 17 bases in between. The CDR3 DNA is TGTGCCAGTAGAACAGGGCGAGGCAACGCAGATACGCAGTATTTT. As protein: CASRTGRGNADTQYF.

A few counts support this clone. The chain is built from TRBV11-3 and TRBJ1-1, with D possibly matching TRBD1 (5 bases). V lost 2 bases, J lost 6 bases, and 10 bases lay in between. Germline CDR1 and CDR2: SGHNT and YENEEA. This CDR3 has 13 amino acids. The CDR3 DNA follows: TGTGCCAGCAGCTTAAGAGAAGGGGCTGAAGCTTTCTTT. This gives the protein CASSLREGAEAFF. Combining the CDR3 with reference TRBV11-3 and TRBJ1-1 gives the whole variable domain EAGVVQSPRYKIIEKKQPVAFWCNPISGHNTLYWYLQNLGQGPELLIRYENEEAVDDSQLPKDRFSAERLKGVDSTLKIQPAELGDSAVYLCASSLREGAEAFFGQGTRLTVV.

This chain joins TRBV9 and TRBJ2-7, with a weak D call TRBD1 (6 bases). Deletions cut 3 bases from V and 4 bases from J, with 11 bases between. The CDR3 is made up of 13 amino acids. Per the germline V gene, CDR1 is SGDLS and CDR2 is YYNGEE. The CDR3 loop is CASSANQGYEQYF. CDR3 sequence (DNA): TGTGCCAGCAGCGCCAACCAGGGGTACGAGCAGTACTTC.

This clone was detected only a few times. This chain joins TRBV27 and TRBJ2-6; no firm D call. Trimming pared 5 bases from V and 1 base from J, leaving 9 bases between. Germline V gives CDR1 MNHEY, CDR2 SMNVEV (reference sequence). The CDR3 is made up of 15 amino acids. CDR3 loop: CASSPEPSGANVLTF. As DNA, the CDR3 is TGTGCCAGCAGTCCCGAGCCTTCTGGGGCCAACGTCCTGACTTTC.

In its sample, this clone was seen a few times. The chain recombines TRBV4-1 with TRBJ2-7; 11 bases map to TRBD2. Per the germline V gene, CDR1 is MGHRA and CDR2 is YSYEKL. The CDR3 loop spans 17 amino acids. The J segment lost 1 base and the V segment lost 3 bases, leaving 8 bases of the junction unmatched. The CDR3: CASSQPRLAGLSYEQYF. The CDR3 DNA is TGCGCCAGCAGCCAGCCCAGACTAGCGGGACTATCCTACGAGCAGTACTTC.

This sequence joins TRBV5-1 and TRBJ2-5, with D possibly matching TRBD2 (6 bases). The germline V gene encodes CDR1 SGHRS and CDR2 YFSETQ. The CDR3 is made up of 15 amino acids. The germline V and J ends were trimmed by 4 bases and 2 bases, with 15 bases remaining between them. This chain's CDR3 is CASSPLAGKQETQYF. The CDR3 bases are TGCGCCAGCAGCCCGCTCGCGGGGAAACAAGAGACCCAGTACTTC.

V and J are TRBV7-6 and TRBJ1-4, with D possibly TRBD1 on 5 matching bases. The CDR3 sequence is 11 residues long. Germline CDR1 and CDR2: SGHVS and FNYEAQ. Trimming took off 1 base at V and 15 bases at J, with 9 bases between the two ends. The CDR3, as DNA: TGTGCCAGCAGCTTAGAGTCAGGGATGTTTTTT. It yields the protein CASSLESGMFF.

This clone was seen once. This rearrangement joins TRBV19 to TRBJ2-7; D is uncertain. With 2 bases removed from V and 1 base from J, the gap between germline ends came to 9 bases. The CDR3 covers 14 residues. CDR1 LNHDA and CDR2 SQIVND come from the germline V gene (reference sequence). The CDR3 loop is CASSITPGSYEQYF. For the CDR3, the DNA is TGTGCCAGTAGTATAACCCCAGGTTCCTACGAGCAGTACTTC.

This clone was seen only a few times. The chain carries TRBV5-1 and TRBJ1-2; TRBD1 matches at 7 bases. After removal of 4 bases from V and 7 bases from J, the junction contained 7 bases not matched to a gene. Germline-derived CDR1 and CDR2 are SGHRS and YFSETQ. The CDR3 length is 13 residues. The CDR3 loop reads CASSDGTATGYTF. The CDR3 DNA reads TGCGCCAGCAGCGACGGGACAGCAACTGGCTACACCTTC.

The chain employs TRBV24-1 and TRBJ2-1, with D possibly matching TRBD1 (6 bases). The CDR3 is 15 amino acids. With 0 bases removed from V and 5 bases from J, the gap between germline ends came to 10 bases. In germline, CDR1 is KGHDR, CDR2 SFDVKD. DNA of the CDR3: TGTGCCACCAGTGATTTGGGACAGCCCCACAATGAGCAGTTCTTC. Amino acid sequence: CATSDLGQPHNEQFF.

Written as DNA, the CDR3 is TGTGCCAGCAGCTTATGGCTAGAGCCCTACGAGCAGTACTTC. Translation gives CASSLWLEPYEQYF. The chain combines TRBV11-2 with TRBJ2-7; no definite D call. The CDR3 loop spans 14 amino acids. Trimming left V 2 bases short and J 2 bases short, with 10 bases between. CDR1 and CDR2 from the germline V gene are SGHAT and FQNNGV.

The chain couples TRBV6-1 to TRBJ1-2, with 10 bases lining up with TRBD1. V trimming: 3 bases; J trimming: 7 bases; junction bases outside the gene matches: 8. Germline lookup yields CDR1 MNHNS and CDR2 SASEGT. The CDR3 spans 15 residues. The DNA for the CDR3 is TGTGCCAGCAGTGAGGCTGGACAGGGGGGGTTTGGCTACACCTTC. Its translation: CASSEAGQGGFGYTF.

The chain employs TRBV11-2 and TRBJ1-2; a possible D gene is TRBD1 (6 bases). The CDR3 has 16 residues. Germline V gene lookup returns CDR1 SGHAT and CDR2 FQNNGV. V lost 5 bases, J lost 5 bases, and 21 bases lay in between. The CDR3 here is CASSKGQGRREYGYTF. Here the CDR3 DNA reads TGTGCCAGCAGCAAAGGCCAGGGGCGGCGGGAGTATGGCTACACCTTC.

The chain is built from TRBV9 and TRBJ1-2, with 9 bases identical to TRBD1. The germline CDR1 and CDR2 sequences are SGDLS and YYNGEE. V lost 0 bases, J lost 4 bases, and 4 bases stayed unmatched. CDR3 length: 15 residues. CDR3 sequence: CASSVATGGTYGYTF. CDR3 DNA: TGTGCCAGCAGCGTAGCTACAGGGGGCACCTATGGCTACACCTTC.

DNA for the CDR3: TGTGCCAGCAGCGCCCGGGACAGAGGCACAGATACGCAGTATTTT. This codes for CASSARDRGTDTQYF. The rearrangement links TRBV9 to TRBJ2-3; TRBD1 agrees at 7 bases. Germline V gives CDR1 SGDLS, CDR2 YYNGEE. V gave up 3 bases and J gave up 1 base; unmatched junction bases: 5. CDR3 length: 15 amino acids.

The chain employs TRBV29-1 and TRBJ1-2; TRBD1 aligns across 7 bases. V dropped 7 bases and J dropped 3; count of bases not matched to a gene: 5. From germline, CDR1 is SQVTM and CDR2 ANQGSEA. The CDR3 contains 12 residues. The CDR3 is CSAPGQHYGYTF. In DNA form, the CDR3 reads TGCAGCGCCCCGGGACAGCACTATGGCTACACCTTC.

The CDR3 DNA sequence: TGTGCCATCAGTGAGTCAGACAGCTATGGCTACACCTTC. Protein: CAISESDSYGYTF. The genes are TRBV10-3 and TRBJ1-2, with D possibly matching TRBD1 (5 bases). Germline loops: CDR1 ENHRY, CDR2 SYGVKD. The CDR3 is 13 residues long. V lost 0 bases to trimming and J lost 4 bases, with 6 bases between them.